The clone carrying this TCR beta chain was counted a single time. Its specificity is unknown. This entry comes from a study of CD8+CD57+ T cells in acquired aplastic anemia. Whole-study context: 3.2 ug was the average amount of DNA from sorted CD4+ and CD8+ cells. Whole-study results and caveats: Twenty-nine shared CD8+ CDR3s appeared highly expressed within patients' immunodominant clones.

The study profiled TCR beta VDJ and CDR3 using genomic DNA as template. TCRdb re-analysed the reads in MiXCR, keeping a single row per CDR3 protein. Of roughly 260,000 distinct CDR3 sequences listed, 45% to 50% are singletons. Those patients picked for sequencing had displayed CD8+CD57+ cell expansion on flow cytometry. The blood sampling took place in patients who had so far received no therapy. CDR1 and CDR2 from the germline V gene are SGHDN and FVKESK. This CDR3 region has 15 residues. Losses at the gene ends were 1 base for V and 4 bases for J; bases not matched to a gene: 1. Source material: sorted CD4+, CD8+, or CD8+CD57+ T cells (not recorded which) from PBMCs. V usage is TRBV14 and J usage is TRBJ2-1; 10 nucleotides align to TRBD1. This receptor was obtained from a human donor with aplastic anemia. The CDR3 here is CASSQGTGGYNEQFF. Here the CDR3 DNA reads TGTGCCAGCAGCCAAGGGACAGGGGGTTACAATGAGCAGTTCTTC.